Each of the 19 T cell receptor beta chains below was sequenced from the same sample in a study of control samples from healthy donors and cancer patients. Only in-frame clones appear in the TCRdb table, and some are missing; sequencing was by immunoSEQ multiplex PCR. The table lists tens of thousands of clones, more than 90% of them singletons. Sequenced sample: PBMCs. Receptor source: a man aged 30 to 39 with colorectal cancer.

CDR3 sequence: CATSDLTDRRGHSPLHF. For the CDR3, the DNA is TGTGCCACCAGTGATCTGACAGATAGAAGGGGGCATTCACCCCTCCACTTT. This chain joins TRBV24-1 and TRBJ1-6; 7 bases align to TRBD1. This CDR3 has 17 amino acids. The ends lost 3 bases at V and 8 bases at J; junction bases unmatched: 12. Germline V gives CDR1 KGHDR, CDR2 SFDVKD.

The V call is TRBV7-2, the J call TRBJ1-4; D perhaps matches TRBD1 (5 bases). Germline lookup yields CDR1 SGHTA and CDR2 FQGNSA. The CDR3 loop spans 14 amino acids. V was pared by 5 bases and J by 7 bases, with 14 bases between. CDR3 region: CASSAWGTGEKLFF. The CDR3 nucleotides read TGTGCCAGCAGCGCCTGGGGCACGGGTGAAAAACTGTTTTTT.

V and J are TRBV3-1 (or the pseudogene TRBV3-2) and TRBJ1-1, with 7 positions matching TRBD1. CDR3 length: 16 residues. The junction had 11 bases not matched to a gene; V was cut back by 3 bases and J by 4 bases. Looked up from germline, CDR1 is LGHDT and CDR2 is YNNKEL (reference sequence). This chain's CDR3 is CASSQGGQVGATEAFF. CDR3 bases: TGTGCCAGCAGCCAGGGTGGACAGGTTGGGGCCACTGAAGCTTTCTTT.

V and J are TRBV27 and TRBJ2-5, with TRBD2 matching 7 bases. The CDR3 has 17 amino acids. V lost 3 bases and J lost 7; bases outside the gene matches: 17. The germline gives CDR1 MNHEY, CDR2 SMNVEV (reference sequence). CDR3 in DNA: TGTGCCAGCAGTTTGTGGGCCGGGGCGGGGGTACTTAGGACCCAGTACTTC. This encodes CASSLWAGAGVLRTQYF.

The chain recombines TRBV15 with TRBJ2-1; 7 nucleotides match TRBD2. The V gene's germline CDR1 is LNHNV and CDR2 YYDKDF (reference sequence). With 0 bases clipped from V and 10 bases from J, the junction kept 15 bases outside the gene matches. CDR3 length: 17 amino acids. The CDR3 bases are TGTGCCACCAGCAGAGAGTTACGGCCTAGCGGCCTTCGGGAGCAGTTCTTC. Translating gives CATSRELRPSGLREQFF.

The chain links TRBV7-2 to TRBJ1-1; 8 nucleotides match TRBD1. The CDR3 has 15 residues. Germline V CDR1 and CDR2: SGHTA, FQGNSA. V shed 4 bases and J 3 bases; nucleotides not matched to a gene: 7. The CDR3 DNA reads TGTGCCAGCAGCTATGACAGGGGAGGTTACACTGAAGCTTTCTTT. Protein: CASSYDRGGYTEAFF. Using reference TRBV7-2 and TRBJ1-1 for the parts outside the CDR3, the full variable domain is GAGVSQSPSNKVTEKGKDVELRCDPISGHTALYWYRQSLGQGLEFLIYFQGNSAPDKSGLPSDRFSAERTGGSVSTLTIQRTQQEDSAVYLCASSYDRGGYTEAFFGQGTRLTVV.

This clone was detected once. The chain has TRBV7-9 and TRBJ2-3; 8 positions match TRBD1. The V segment lost 2 bases and the J segment 3 bases; nucleotides outside the gene matches: 4. The CDR3 covers 15 residues. Germline values: CDR1 SEHNR, CDR2 FQNEAQ (reference sequence). CDR3 nucleotides: TGTGCCAGCAGCTTAACAGGGGGAGTAACAGATACGCAGTATTTT. Its translation is CASSLTGGVTDTQYF.

In DNA, the CDR3 is TGCGCCAGCAGCCAAGAGGTCAGAAGGGGCGGCTATGGCTACACCTTC. Residues: CASSQEVRRGGYGYTF. The J gene is TRBJ1-2, the V gene TRBV4-3; D is possibly TRBD1 (5 bases). Germline V CDR1 and CDR2: LGHNA, YSLEER. The CDR3 has 16 amino acids. V shed 0 bases and J shed 4 bases, with 15 bases lying between them.

This rearrangement joins TRBV24-1 to TRBJ1-5; 7 nucleotides align to TRBD1. The germline V gene has CDR1 KGHDR and CDR2 SFDVKD. Unmatched junction bases numbered 3, after V lost 5 bases and J lost 3 bases. The CDR3 is 14 residues long. The CDR3 region is CATSVTGSNQPQHF. CDR3 bases: TGTGCCACCAGTGTGACAGGGTCCAATCAGCCCCAGCATTTT.

The chain carries TRBV7-6 and TRBJ2-6, with D hard to call. Germline CDR1 and CDR2: SGHVS and FNYEAQ. CDR3 size: 15 residues. Trimming shortened V by 4 bases and J by 0 bases, and 7 bases separated the two germline ends. The CDR3 coding sequence is TGTGCCAGCAGCTACAGAGCCTCTGGGGCCAACGTCCTGACTTTC. Translation gives CASSYRASGANVLTF.

As to this clone: Germline is not matched at one junction end, which may reflect a read error. The rearrangement uses TRBV7-2 and TRBJ1-1, with D uncertain. This CDR3 contains 14 residues. The germline V gene encodes CDR1 SGHTA and CDR2 FQGNSA. DNA for the CDR3: TGTGCCAGCAGCTTAGCGCAGATTGTACCTGAGGCTTTCTTT. Its translation is CASSLAQIVPEAFF.

The chain has TRBV12-5 and TRBJ2-3; D is uncertain. Germline lookup yields CDR1 LGHNT and CDR2 FRNRAP. This CDR3 has 15 amino acids. V dropped 1 base and J dropped 0 bases, with 8 bases sitting between them. CDR3 protein: CASGLELVSTDTQYF. For the CDR3, the DNA is TGTGCTAGTGGTTTGGAACTCGTAAGCACAGATACGCAGTATTTT.

The chain carries TRBV7-2 and TRBJ1-1, with 8 bases aligning to TRBD1. V was pared by 9 bases and J by 5 bases, with 11 bases of the junction left unmatched. The germline gives CDR1 SGHTA, CDR2 FQGNSA. The CDR3 is made up of 14 amino acids. DNA of the CDR3: TGTGCCAGTAGCGGGTACAGGGGGAATACTGAAGCTTTCTTT. This gives the protein CASSGYRGNTEAFF. Based on the CDR3 plus reference TRBV7-2 and TRBJ1-1, the full variable domain is GAGVSQSPSNKVTEKGKDVELRCDPISGHTALYWYRQSLGQGLEFLIYFQGNSAPDKSGLPSDRFSAERTGGSVSTLTIQRTQQEDSAVYLCASSGYRGNTEAFFGQGTRLTVV.

V is TRBV4-3 and J is TRBJ1-1; D ambiguous. V lost 0 bases to trimming and J lost 7 bases, with 15 bases between them. The germline CDR1 and CDR2 sequences are LGHNA and YSLEER. The CDR3 is made up of 15 amino acids. This CDR3 is CASSQDRGRSNEAFF. In nucleotides, the CDR3 is TGCGCCAGCAGCCAAGATCGCGGGCGGTCTAATGAAGCTTTCTTT.

This clone came up a few times. V gene TRBV4-2 combines with J gene TRBJ1-2; 8 nucleotides agree with TRBD1. Trimming cost V 1 base and J 3 bases; bases outside gene matches: 4. Germline V gene lookup returns CDR1 LGHNA and CDR2 YNFKEQ. CDR3 length equals 15 residues. As DNA, the CDR3 is TGTGCCAGCAGCCAAGGACAGGGGATAGACTATGGCTACACCTTC. Encoded protein: CASSQGQGIDYGYTF.

The chain carries TRBV15 and TRBJ1-5; no definite D call. CDR3 size: 13 residues. Germline assignment: CDR1 LNHNV and CDR2 YYDKDF (reference sequence). The V end lost 0 bases, the J end lost 7 bases, and 7 bases lay between the germline ends. CDR3 residues: CATSRDLGQPQHF. In DNA, the CDR3 is TGTGCCACCAGCAGAGACTTGGGGCAGCCCCAGCATTTT.

The chain recombines TRBV10-3 with TRBJ2-7, with 9 bases matching TRBD2. CDR3 size: 15 residues. V lost 3 bases, J lost 3 bases, and 6 bases stayed unmatched. Germline CDR1 and CDR2: ENHRY and SYGVKD. CDR3 nucleotides: TGTGCCATCAGTGACCCTCCGCGGGGGGGCTACGAGCAGTACTTC. Its translation: CAISDPPRGGYEQYF.

The gene calls are TRBV18 and TRBJ1-5; D perhaps matches TRBD1 (6 bases). The V end lost 2 bases, the J end lost 1 base, and 12 bases lay between the germline ends. From germline, CDR1 is KGHSH and CDR2 LQKENI. This CDR3 region has 16 residues. CDR3 loop: CASSPNGGGSNQPQHF. In nucleotides, the CDR3 is TGTGCCAGCTCACCAAATGGAGGGGGAAGCAATCAGCCCCAGCATTTT.

This chain uses TRBV5-1 with TRBJ1-4; D is possibly TRBD1 (5 bases). Germline-derived CDR1 and CDR2 are SGHRS and YFSETQ. There are 15 residues in the CDR3. Trimming left V 3 bases short and J 8 bases short, with 17 bases between. CDR3 coding DNA: TGCGCCAGCAGCTCCTGGGACGGGGACGGGGAAAAACTGTTTTTT. This codes for CASSSWDGDGEKLFF.